This T cell receptor beta chain came from a study of CXCR3-negative and CXCR3-positive naive CD8 T cells. Study findings and constraints: Naive subsets were similarly diverse, while memory CD8+ repertoires were much less diverse. Greater hydrophobicity was found in TRB CDR3s of CXCR3-positive naive cells than of CXCR3-negative naive cells. Similar TRBV-TRBJ gene usage was seen in naive CXCR3-negative and CXCR3-positive cells, but not in memory cells.

On this clonotype: Its cognate antigen is unknown.

The CDR3 has 18 residues. CDR1 is SGHTA, CDR2 FQGTGA, per germline. Libraries of TRB cDNA were made by 5' RACE and carried UMIs. Reprocessing the 5' RACE reads, TCRdb reports a single entry for every CDR3 protein and omits DNA. Its table lists about 81,000 distinct CDR3 sequences. The rearrangement joins TRBV7-3 to TRBJ2-1; TCRdb indicates TRBD2, and absent DNA this call remains unverified. This sequence originates from a human donor in good health. Some clones in this sample may be carry-over from other donors' samples. Sequenced sample: naive CXCR3- CD8+ T cells from blood. Regarding subset: CD45RO-CCR7+CD27+CD95- naive CD8+ T cells lacking CXCR3 (TNR3-). The CDR3 loop is CASSSYTSLAGPPNEQFF.